Listed below are T cell receptor beta chains from one sample, sequenced in a study of T cells in Graves' hyperthyroidism and ophthalmopathy. TCRdb re-called the multiplex PCR reads with MiXCR, one entry per CDR3 protein. The table records more than 300,000 distinct CDR3 sequences, more than 12% of them present only once. Sample: blood. The receptor set was obtained from a woman aged 30 to 39 with Graves' ophthalmopathy. Both conserved end residues are part of each CDR3. The D gene is left open where the match is weak. Rows may omit the clone size; those that give it use once, few, many or a size class.

CDR3nt: TGCAGTGCTAGGACGGGACCCTTTGGCAAAAACATTCAGTACTTC
CDR3aa: CSARTGPFGKNIQYF
v_gene: TRBV20-1
d_gene: -
j_gene: TRBJ2-4
abundance: few

CDR3nt: TGTGCCAGCAGTTATTCTTACAGGTTAACCTACGAGCAGTACTTC
CDR3aa: CASSYSYRLTYEQYF
v_gene: TRBV6-2/TRBV6-3
d_gene: -
j_gene: TRBJ2-7
abundance: -

CDR3nt: TGTGCCAGCAGGCGCGGGAAATTGAGCGAGACCCAGTACTTC
CDR3aa: CASRRGKLSETQYF
v_gene: TRBV6-1
d_gene: -
j_gene: TRBJ2-5
abundance: many

CDR3nt: TGTGCCAGCAGTCGAAGGGGTCGGGGATCGGGGCTTAATGAAAAACTGTTTTTT
CDR3aa: CASSRRGRGSGLNEKLFF
v_gene: TRBV6-1
d_gene: -
j_gene: TRBJ1-4
abundance: once

CDR3nt: TGTGCCAGCAGTTCTAGAATGGGGTTCTCGAATACGCAGTATTTT
CDR3aa: CASSSRMGFSNTQYF
v_gene: TRBV13
d_gene: -
j_gene: TRBJ2-3
abundance: many

CDR3nt: TGTGCCAGCAGCTTAGATCTGCAGGGGACCTTACCCCTCCACTTT
CDR3aa: CASSLDLQGTLPLHF
v_gene: TRBV11-2
d_gene: -
j_gene: TRBJ1-6
abundance: -

CDR3nt: TGTGCCAGCAGCGGCAATCGGTGGGGGACAGATACGCAGTATTTT
CDR3aa: CASSGNRWGTDTQYF
v_gene: TRBV9
d_gene: -
j_gene: TRBJ2-3
abundance: -

CDR3nt: TGCAGTGCTAGGCAAAGACCGGGACAGGGGGTCACCGGGGAGCTGTTTTTT
CDR3aa: CSARQRPGQGVTGELFF
v_gene: TRBV20-1
d_gene: TRBD1
j_gene: TRBJ2-2
abundance: many

CDR3nt: TGCAGCGTGGTCGGACAGGGAGGCTACGAGCAGTACTTC
CDR3aa: CSVVGQGGYEQYF
v_gene: TRBV29-1
d_gene: TRBD1
j_gene: TRBJ2-7
abundance: many

CDR3nt: TGTGCCAGTAACAGTCTCTATGGCTACACCTTC
CDR3aa: CASNSLYGYTF
v_gene: TRBV19
d_gene: -
j_gene: TRBJ1-2
abundance: -

CDR3nt: TGTGCCAGCAGTGCTCCATTCGGATCACCCCTCCACTTT
CDR3aa: CASSAPFGSPLHF
v_gene: TRBV6-1
d_gene: -
j_gene: TRBJ1-6
abundance: many

CDR3nt: TGTGCCGTTGAGTACAATGAGCAGTTCTTC
CDR3aa: CAVEYNEQFF
v_gene: TRBV6-1
d_gene: -
j_gene: TRBJ2-1
abundance: -

CDR3nt: TGTGCCAGCAGTGCACCGGGACTAGCGGGGAACAATGAGCAGTTCTTC
CDR3aa: CASSAPGLAGNNEQFF
v_gene: TRBV2
d_gene: TRBD2
j_gene: TRBJ2-1
abundance: many

CDR3nt: TGTGCCAGCAGTTTATCGGCAGGTGCTAATTCACCCCTCCACTTT
CDR3aa: CASSLSAGANSPLHF
v_gene: TRBV12-3/TRBV12-4
d_gene: -
j_gene: TRBJ1-6
abundance: -

CDR3nt: TGTGCCACCAAGGGAGGCGACAATGAGCAGTTCTTC
CDR3aa: CATKGGDNEQFF
v_gene: TRBV7-3
d_gene: -
j_gene: TRBJ2-1
abundance: many

CDR3nt: TGCAGTGCTAGAGAGTTCCTGGGGCCCAACACCGGGGAGCTGTTTTTT
CDR3aa: CSAREFLGPNTGELFF
v_gene: TRBV20-1
d_gene: -
j_gene: TRBJ2-2
abundance: -

CDR3nt: TGTGCCAGCAGTCCCGGGACAGGGGTCTCCGGTGAAAAACTGTTTTTT
CDR3aa: CASSPGTGVSGEKLFF
v_gene: TRBV7-3
d_gene: TRBD1
j_gene: TRBJ1-4
abundance: many

CDR3nt: TGTGCCAGCAGCTCTGACAGGGACGGCTCCTACGAGCAGTACTTC
CDR3aa: CASSSDRDGSYEQYF
v_gene: TRBV7-6
d_gene: TRBD1
j_gene: TRBJ2-7
abundance: many

CDR3nt: TGCGCCAGCAGCCGACAGGGAGATTTTGGGTCACCCCTCCACTTT
CDR3aa: CASSRQGDFGSPLHF
v_gene: TRBV5-1
d_gene: TRBD1
j_gene: TRBJ1-6
abundance: -

CDR3nt: TGTGCCAGCAGGGTCTTGGGCACTGAAGCTTTCTTT
CDR3aa: CASRVLGTEAFF
v_gene: TRBV28
d_gene: -
j_gene: TRBJ1-1
abundance: many

CDR3nt: TGTGCCAGCAGCTTAGTCATAAGTGACTACAATGAGCAGTTCTTC
CDR3aa: CASSLVISDYNEQFF
v_gene: TRBV7-9
d_gene: -
j_gene: TRBJ2-1
abundance: many

CDR3nt: TGTGCCAGCAGCTTAAACGGGACACCTTTGAACACCGGGGAGCTGTTTTTT
CDR3aa: CASSLNGTPLNTGELFF
v_gene: TRBV7-2
d_gene: -
j_gene: TRBJ2-2
abundance: -

CDR3nt: TGTGCCAGCAGTGACTCGGGGGAGGGGGCCAATGAGCAGTTCTTC
CDR3aa: CASSDSGEGANEQFF
v_gene: TRBV6-4
d_gene: -
j_gene: TRBJ2-1
abundance: -

CDR3nt: TGCGCCAGCAGCTCGGGACTCGTCCTGGATACGCAGTATTTT
CDR3aa: CASSSGLVLDTQYF
v_gene: TRBV5-1
d_gene: -
j_gene: TRBJ2-3
abundance: many

CDR3nt: TGCAGTGCTAGACGGATGGGGCCGAGCGGGGGAGGCTACACCTTC
CDR3aa: CSARRMGPSGGGYTF
v_gene: TRBV20-1
d_gene: -
j_gene: TRBJ1-2
abundance: many

CDR3nt: TGCGCCAGCAGCTTTTCGGGACAGGAGGCTTCACCCCTCCACTTT
CDR3aa: CASSFSGQEASPLHF
v_gene: TRBV5-1
d_gene: TRBD1
j_gene: TRBJ1-6
abundance: -

CDR3nt: TGCAGCGTTTTGCCCCGCCAGGGCTACGAGCAGTACTTC
CDR3aa: CSVLPRQGYEQYF
v_gene: TRBV29-1
d_gene: -
j_gene: TRBJ2-7
abundance: few

CDR3nt: TGTGCCAGCAGTGAATGGGGGCAGACACAGTATTTT
CDR3aa: CASSEWGQTQYF
v_gene: TRBV6-1
d_gene: -
j_gene: TRBJ2-3
abundance: many

CDR3nt: TGCAGTGCCCCTCTAGCGTTATACAATGAGCAGTTCTTC
CDR3aa: CSAPLALYNEQFF
v_gene: TRBV20-1
d_gene: -
j_gene: TRBJ2-1
abundance: -

CDR3nt: TGTGCCAGCATCCGAGCCGGTGGAGGAGGAGCTGGGGAGCTGTTTTTT
CDR3aa: CASIRAGGGGAGELFF
v_gene: TRBV28
d_gene: -
j_gene: TRBJ2-2
abundance: -

CDR3nt: TGCAGTGCTAGCCCCACGGGGGGGACAGAGCAGTTCTTC
CDR3aa: CSASPTGGTEQFF
v_gene: TRBV20-1
d_gene: TRBD2
j_gene: TRBJ2-1
abundance: many

CDR3nt: TGTGCCATCAGTGAGACTCGGGGGGGACGGTTTAGCAATCAGCCCCAGCATTTT
CDR3aa: CAISETRGGRFSNQPQHF
v_gene: TRBV10-3
d_gene: -
j_gene: TRBJ1-5
abundance: many

CDR3nt: TGTGCCAGCAGCCAAGTGGTAGCGGGGGGCAAAGAGACCCAGTACTTC
CDR3aa: CASSQVVAGGKETQYF
v_gene: TRBV3-1
d_gene: TRBD2
j_gene: TRBJ2-5
abundance: many

CDR3nt: TGCGCCAGCAGCCAAGTGGACATGGGAATTTATAATTCACCCCTCCACTTT
CDR3aa: CASSQVDMGIYNSPLHF
v_gene: TRBV4-1
d_gene: -
j_gene: TRBJ1-6
abundance: many

CDR3nt: TGTGCCAGCAGTATGTTAGGGTTCGAGCAGTACTTC
CDR3aa: CASSMLGFEQYF
v_gene: TRBV7-9
d_gene: -
j_gene: TRBJ2-7
abundance: -

CDR3nt: TGTGCCACCAGCAGAGTAAAGGGGGCCGGCTTCTTAAGCAATCAGCCCCAGCATTTT
CDR3aa: CATSRVKGAGFLSNQPQHF
v_gene: TRBV15
d_gene: TRBD1
j_gene: TRBJ1-5
abundance: few

CDR3nt: TGTGCCAGCAGCGGGGACAGGGCCCCGGGAGCTTTCTTT
CDR3aa: CASSGDRAPGAFF
v_gene: TRBV7-9
d_gene: TRBD1
j_gene: TRBJ1-1
abundance: many

CDR3nt: TGTGCCAGTAGTATCTACACAGTGGGTAGCAATCAGCCCCAGCATTTT
CDR3aa: CASSIYTVGSNQPQHF
v_gene: TRBV19
d_gene: -
j_gene: TRBJ1-5
abundance: -

CDR3nt: TGCAGTGCCCAGAGGGGGGGGCGGAACACTGAAGCTTTCTTT
CDR3aa: CSAQRGGRNTEAFF
v_gene: TRBV20-1
d_gene: -
j_gene: TRBJ1-1
abundance: many

CDR3nt: TGTGCCAGCAGCTTAGTATTCGGCGACGTCGTTTTACCCGGGGAGCTGTTTTTT
CDR3aa: CASSLVFGDVVLPGELFF
v_gene: TRBV7-2
d_gene: -
j_gene: TRBJ2-2
abundance: many

CDR3nt: TGTGCCAGCAGCCCGACTGTTTTGTCTGAAAAACTGTTTTTT
CDR3aa: CASSPTVLSEKLFF
v_gene: TRBV11-3
d_gene: -
j_gene: TRBJ1-4
abundance: -

CDR3nt: TGCAGCGTCCAGGACAGGAACTATGGCTACACCTTC
CDR3aa: CSVQDRNYGYTF
v_gene: TRBV29-1
d_gene: TRBD1
j_gene: TRBJ1-2
abundance: few

CDR3nt: TGTGCCAGCACCAGGCAGGGGGGGTATAGCAATCAGCCCCAGCATTTT
CDR3aa: CASTRQGGYSNQPQHF
v_gene: TRBV6-1
d_gene: TRBD1
j_gene: TRBJ1-5
abundance: many

CDR3nt: TGTGCCAGCAGCTTGTTTGAGGGACACTCTGGAAACACCATATATTTT
CDR3aa: CASSLFEGHSGNTIYF
v_gene: TRBV5-8
d_gene: -
j_gene: TRBJ1-3
abundance: -

CDR3nt: TGTGCCAGTATGCCTGGACAGGGTTTCTACAATGAGCAGTTCTTC
CDR3aa: CASMPGQGFYNEQFF
v_gene: TRBV19
d_gene: TRBD1
j_gene: TRBJ2-1
abundance: -

CDR3nt: TGTGCCAGCAGCGGGTATCCTTCAACTATCCGATCCTACGAGCAGTACTTC
CDR3aa: CASSGYPSTIRSYEQYF
v_gene: TRBV9
d_gene: -
j_gene: TRBJ2-7
abundance: few

CDR3nt: TGTGCCTGTACTAGCGGGGGGGCCTACGAGCAGTACTTC
CDR3aa: CACTSGGAYEQYF
v_gene: TRBV30
d_gene: TRBD2
j_gene: TRBJ2-7
abundance: many

CDR3nt: TGTGCCAGCAGCTTGACGATGCGACGTGAAAAACTGTTTTTT
CDR3aa: CASSLTMRREKLFF
v_gene: TRBV5-6
d_gene: -
j_gene: TRBJ1-4
abundance: many

CDR3nt: TGTGCCAGTAGTATATATGGGGGCGTCGCTGGAAACACCATATATTTT
CDR3aa: CASSIYGGVAGNTIYF
v_gene: TRBV19
d_gene: -
j_gene: TRBJ1-3
abundance: few